A single sample gave rise to the 13 T cell receptor beta chains below, sequenced in a study of T cell responses to AZD1222 COVID-19 vaccine. The protocol was immunoSEQ multiplex PCR, while the TCRdb copy is restricted to in-frame clones and leaves out a portion. This table has roughly 65,000 clones, over 60% appearing once. The sequencing used peripheral blood, collected on day 0 of AZD1222 vaccination. Receptors originate from an adult in good health.

The V and J genes are TRBV6-6 and TRBJ1-1; no reliable D call. Germline CDR1 is MNHNY and CDR2 is SVGAGI (reference sequence). The CDR3 sequence is 13 residues long. The ends were cut back, 8 bases at V and 3 bases at J, with 13 bases in the middle. The DNA for the CDR3 is TGTGCCAGCGCAGCCCGTTACGACACTGAAGCTTTCTTT. Translation: CASAARYDTEAFF.

This clone was picked up one time. This sequence joins TRBV10-3 and TRBJ2-3, with D possibly TRBD2 on 6 matching bases. CDR3 size: 17 residues. The V and J ends lost 8 bases and 5 bases respectively, with 26 bases between them. CDR1 is ENHRY and CDR2 is SYGVKD in the germline V gene. CDR3 sequence reads: CAIGFPGGARGGDTQYF. CDR3 sequence (DNA): TGTGCCATCGGATTCCCTGGCGGGGCGCGGGGCGGAGATACGCAGTATTTT.

V usage is TRBV3-1 (or the pseudogene TRBV3-2) and J usage is TRBJ1-4, with 10 bases that match TRBD1. The CDR3 runs 16 residues. Germline CDR1 is LGHDT and CDR2 is YNNKEL (reference sequence). The junction had 3 bases not matched to a gene; V was cut back by 4 bases and J by 1 base. CDR3 coding DNA: TGTGCCAGCAGCCGACAGGGGGCTGGAACTAATGAAAAACTGTTTTTT. Its translation: CASSRQGAGTNEKLFF.

This chain links TRBV11-3 with TRBJ1-1; no firm D call. The CDR3 has 13 residues. Germline V gene data show CDR1 as SGHNT and CDR2 as YENEEA. V lost 0 bases and J lost 2, with 4 bases in between. This CDR3 reads CASSLEGNTEAFF. The DNA of the CDR3 is TGTGCCAGCAGCTTAGAGGGAAACACTGAAGCTTTCTTT.

The chain uses TRBV21-1 and TRBJ2-2; no DNA check was done on the table's D call, TRBD2. TRBV21-1 is reported as a pseudogene. This CDR3 comprises 17 residues. CDR3 sequence: CASIPPDNSPNTGGLFF. The CDR3, as DNA: TGTGCCAGCATCCCCCCCGACAACTCCCCGAACACCGGGGGGCTGTTTTTT.

The J gene is TRBJ1-2, the V gene TRBV3-1 (or the pseudogene TRBV3-2), with no clear D. Per the germline V gene, CDR1 is LGHDT and CDR2 is YNNKEL (reference sequence). Trimming left V 1 base short and J 4 bases short, with 7 bases between. The CDR3 runs to 13 residues. DNA for the CDR3: TGTGCCAGCAGCCAAGGTCAGAGCTATGGCTACACCTTC. Its protein is CASSQGQSYGYTF.

J is TRBJ2-5 and V is TRBV6-5; D ambiguous. In germline, CDR1 is MNHEY, CDR2 SVGAGI. The CDR3 consists of 11 residues. With 7 bases removed from V and 4 bases from J, the gap between germline ends came to 7 bases. The CDR3 is CASTPRETQYF. As DNA, the CDR3 is TGTGCCAGCACCCCCCGAGAGACCCAGTACTTC.

This clone was recorded a few times. The chain joins TRBV30 to TRBJ1-6; D unclear. This CDR3 contains 18 residues. The germline V and J ends were trimmed by 3 bases and 0 bases, with 18 bases remaining between them. Germline V gives CDR1 GTSNPN, CDR2 SVGIG (reference sequence). Here the CDR3 reads CAWRVGVDLSSYNSPLHF. Here the CDR3 DNA reads TGTGCCTGGAGGGTTGGGGTCGACCTAAGCTCCTATAATTCACCCCTCCACTTT.

The genes are TRBV9 and TRBJ1-1; D gene uncertain. V lost 4 bases and J 0 bases, leaving 13 bases between the germline ends. Germline CDR1 SGDLS, CDR2 YYNGEE. This CDR3 region has 15 residues. The chain's CDR3 is CASSPQTSLNTEAFF. The CDR3 DNA is TGTGCCAGCAGCCCCCAGACGAGTTTGAACACTGAAGCTTTCTTT.

The chain recombines TRBV11-2 with TRBJ1-2; D perhaps matches TRBD1 (6 bases). Per germline, CDR1 SGHAT and CDR2 FQNNGV. Trimming left V 5 bases short and J 0 bases short, with 10 bases between. There are 14 residues in the CDR3. CDR3 DNA sequence: TGTGCCAGCAGCCCTACAGGGTCTAACTATGGCTACACCTTC. Amino acids: CASSPTGSNYGYTF.

This clone has only one observation. The CDR3 DNA reads TGTGCCTGGAGTGTACCCGGGGAGCTGTTTTTT. This codes for CAWSVPGELFF. The chain has TRBV30 and TRBJ2-2; D remains ambiguous. Germline CDR1 is GTSNPN and CDR2 is SVGIG (reference sequence). V lost 0 bases and J 6 bases, leaving 2 bases between the germline ends. This CDR3 comprises 11 residues.

The chain recombines TRBV5-4 with TRBJ2-7; unclear D gene. The CDR3 has 16 residues. V was cut by 0 bases and J by 3 bases, with 16 bases left in between. Germline CDR1 and CDR2: SGHNT and YYREEE (reference sequence). The CDR3 region is CASSLDPGLEVYEQYF. CDR3 coding DNA: TGTGCCAGCAGCTTGGACCCCGGTCTAGAGGTCTACGAGCAGTACTTC.

The rearrangement links TRBV12-5 to TRBJ1-5; 7 positions agree with TRBD1. V trimming: 6 bases; J trimming: 6 bases; junction bases outside the gene matches: 5. This CDR3 has 13 residues. The germline V gene encodes CDR1 LGHNT and CDR2 FRNRAP. The CDR3 protein is CASGQTGIQPQHF. CDR3 in DNA: TGTGCTAGTGGACAGACAGGGATTCAGCCCCAGCATTTT.